This T cell receptor beta chain comes out of a study of T cell repertoires in cytomegalovirus infection. Study context: Indications came from public TCR beta signatures; they pointed to CMV infection and to a matching HLA type. Study-wide points: The cumulative frequency of public TCR beta families identified carriers of CMV plus the relevant HLA. CMV-specific HLA-C-restricted TCR beta clonotypes dominated the ex vivo response.

V was cut by 1 base and J by 2 bases, with 8 bases left in between. The CDR3 has 14 amino acids. Germline V gene lookup returns CDR1 SGHTA and CDR2 FQGNSA. Notes on this clonotype: Its target is unknown.

Each CDR3 protein is one row after TCRdb ran MiXCR on the reads. The sample holds fewer than 550,000 distinct CDR3 sequences, around 11% seen once. The chain is built from TRBV7-2 and TRBJ1-1, with D hard to call. This sequence was found in a human donor in good health (CMV status not recorded). Some clones in this sample may be carry-over from other donors' samples. The sample was PBMCs. CDR3 region: CASSLEFSNTEAFF. CDR3 in DNA: TGTGCCAGCAGCTTAGAGTTTTCTAACACTGAAGCTTTCTTT.